Listed here are 18 T cell receptor beta chains from one sample, sequenced in a study of early T cells in non-severe SARS-CoV-2 infection. MiXCR, run by TCRdb on the 5' RACE reads, gives a single entry per CDR3 protein. The sample has around 84,000 distinct CDR3 sequences, about an eighth seen once. Sequencing input: whole blood. The receptors derive from an adult who was a healthcare worker with PCR-confirmed SARS-CoV-2 infection or an uninfected control (not recorded which).

As to this clonotype: Relative to the germline gene, one junction end is altered; a read error may explain this. The CDR3 reads CASSFRVHGDLFF. Here the CDR3 DNA reads TGTGCCAGCAGTTTTAGAGTTCACGGGGACCTGTTTTTT. The gene calls are TRBV28 and TRBJ2-2; either TRBD1 or TRBD2 may supply D (5 bases each). The CDR3 runs to 13 residues. CDR1 is MDHEN and CDR2 is SYDVKM in the germline V gene.

This clonotype came up a few times. This chain uses TRBV29-1 with TRBJ2-1; the D gene is possibly TRBD1 (5 bases). This CDR3 contains 14 residues. Germline lookup yields CDR1 SQVTM and CDR2 ANQGSEA. Deletions cut 6 bases from V and 7 bases from J, with 19 bases between. This CDR3 is CSVSTGLSWNEQFF. The CDR3 nucleotides are TGCAGCGTCTCCACAGGATTATCCTGGAATGAGCAGTTCTTC.

Remarks on this clonotype: A much larger clonotype is one base distant, so this may be a read error. This chain links TRBV12-3 or TRBV12-4 with TRBJ2-3; TRBD2 might be the D (7 bases). V shed 6 bases and J shed 5 bases, with 18 bases lying between them. This CDR3 is built from 15 residues. The DNA for the CDR3 is TGTGCCAGCAGACCCGGAGGGAGGGGGATAGATACGCAGTATTTT. Residues: CASRPGGRGIDTQYF.

The sample holds a few counts of this clonotype. The chain combines TRBV20-1 with TRBJ2-3; 12 nucleotides agree with TRBD2. Germline CDR1 reads DFQATT; CDR2 reads SNEGSKA (reference sequence). Unmatched junction bases numbered 3, after V lost 7 bases and J lost 4 bases. CDR3 length: 13 amino acids. DNA of the CDR3: TGCAGTGGGACTAGCGGGACCTCAGATACGCAGTATTTT. As protein: CSGTSGTSDTQYF.

J is TRBJ2-3 and V is TRBV5-6; D remains unclear. CDR3 size: 15 residues. Between the trimmed V and J ends, which lost 4 bases and 1 base, there was a span of 13 bases. Germline lookup yields CDR1 SGHDT and CDR2 YYEEEE. CDR3 bases: TGTGCCAGCAGCCCGGCCCTTGCACGCACAGATACGCAGTATTTT. Protein sequence: CASSPALARTDTQYF.

The genes are TRBV5-6 and TRBJ2-5, with unresolved D. The CDR3 has 17 amino acids. V was trimmed by 4 bases and J by 0 bases, leaving 19 bases between them. CDR1 SGHDT and CDR2 YYEEEE come from the germline V gene. The CDR3 sequence is CASSPLAPGLDQETQYF. The CDR3 coding sequence is TGTGCCAGCAGCCCCTTGGCCCCAGGATTGGACCAAGAGACCCAGTACTTC.

The chain carries TRBV29-1 and TRBJ2-3; no clear D. In germline, CDR1 is SQVTM, CDR2 ANQGSEA. V lost 5 bases and J lost 1, with 7 bases in between. The CDR3 sequence is 12 residues long. CDR3 loop: CSVRSGTDTQYF. CDR3 DNA sequence: TGCAGCGTTAGGTCCGGCACAGATACGCAGTATTTT.

This clonotype was seen a handful of times. J is TRBJ2-3 and V is TRBV9; D perhaps matches TRBD2 (5 bases). V was shortened by 3 bases and J by 5 bases, with 10 bases between the two germline ends. Germline V CDR1 and CDR2: SGDLS, YYNGEE. This CDR3 is built from 13 residues. The CDR3 bases are TGTGCCAGCAGCGAGAGCCGGGGAGATACGCAGTATTTT. Translation: CASSESRGDTQYF.

This clonotype came up many times. The chain uses TRBV7-9 and TRBJ2-3; unclear D gene. CDR1 and CDR2 from the germline V gene are SEHNR and FQNEAQ (reference sequence). V was shortened by 5 bases and J by 2 bases, with 2 bases between the two germline ends. The CDR3 is 11 amino acids. CDR3 region: CASSDTDTQYF. CDR3 DNA: TGTGCCAGCAGCGACACAGATACGCAGTATTTT.

There are many counts of this clonotype. The chain is built from TRBV12-3 or TRBV12-4 and TRBJ2-5; perhaps D is TRBD1 or TRBD2 (5 bases each). V was shortened by 5 bases and J by 5 bases, with 15 bases between the two germline ends. The CDR3 sequence is 14 residues long. The CDR3, as DNA: TGTGCCAGCAGTCCCCCCGGGGCCGGGGAGACCCAGTACTTC. This encodes CASSPPGAGETQYF.

This rearrangement joins TRBV19 to TRBJ2-2; D is uncertain. Trimming pared 4 bases from V and 0 bases from J, leaving 12 bases between. Germline V gene data show CDR1 as LNHDA and CDR2 as SQIVND (reference sequence). The CDR3 consists of 16 residues. In DNA form, the CDR3 reads TGTGCCAGTAGTAACAGACGTGGTTCGAACACCGGGGAGCTGTTTTTT. Protein: CASSNRRGSNTGELFF. Full variable domain (rest looked up from reference TRBV19 and TRBJ2-2): DGGITQSPKYLFRKEGQNVTLSCEQNLNHDAMYWYRQDPGQGLRLIYYSQIVNDFQKGDIAEGYSVSREKKESFPLTVTSAQKNPTAFYLCASSNRRGSNTGELFFGEGSRLTVL.

This clonotype was seen a handful of times. J is TRBJ2-5 and V is TRBV6-5, with 16 bases that match TRBD2. The V gene's germline CDR1 is MNHEY and CDR2 SVGAGI. This CDR3 is built from 18 residues. Trimming took 0 bases from V and 3 from J; bases not matched to a gene: 4. The CDR3 coding sequence is TGTGCCAGCAGTTACTCCGGGACTAGCGGGAGGGCAGAAGAGACCCAGTACTTC. Translating it yields CASSYSGTSGRAEETQYF.

This clonotype has only a few counts. CDR3: CASSIQSGNTEAFF. For the CDR3, the DNA is TGTGCCAGTAGTATTCAATCGGGGAACACTGAAGCTTTCTTT. This rearrangement joins TRBV19 to TRBJ1-1; D call uncertain. Germline assignment: CDR1 LNHDA and CDR2 SQIVND (reference sequence). Trimming removed 3 bases from V and 1 base from J, with 9 bases in between. This CDR3 region has 14 residues.

This clonotype was observed at least ten times. The V gene is TRBV7-6, the J gene TRBJ2-7; no firm D call. V lost 3 bases, J lost 6 bases, and 12 bases lay in between. The CDR3 is 13 residues long. The germline V gene encodes CDR1 SGHVS and CDR2 FNYEAQ. CDR3 sequence reads: CASSFPGEVEQYF. The CDR3 DNA sequence: TGTGCCAGCAGCTTTCCGGGCGAGGTCGAGCAGTACTTC. The full variable domain, rest sourced from reference TRBV7-6 and TRBJ2-7, is GAGVSQSPRYKVTKRGQDVALRCDPISGHVSLYWYRQALGQGPEFLTYFNYEAQQDKSGLPNDRFSAERPEGSISTLTIQRTEQRDSAMYRCASSFPGEVEQYFGPGTRLTVT.

This clonotype was seen only a few times. CDR3 sequence: CASSSFSGSYNEQFF. The CDR3 DNA reads as TGTGCCAGCAGCTCCTTTAGCGGGAGCTACAATGAGCAGTTCTTC. This sequence joins TRBV14 and TRBJ2-1; 9 bases are a match to TRBD2. Trimming cost V 5 bases and J 3 bases; bases outside gene matches: 5. Looked up from germline, CDR1 is SGHDN and CDR2 is FVKESK. The CDR3 is 15 amino acids.

This sequence joins TRBV2 and TRBJ2-3; 13 nucleotides agree with TRBD2. The CDR3 runs 14 residues. CDR1 is SNHLY, CDR2 FYNNEI, per germline. V lost 8 bases and J lost 3; bases outside the gene matches: 2. CDR3 nucleotide sequence: TGTGCCAGCCGGACTAGCGGGAGAACAGATACGCAGTATTTT. This encodes CASRTSGRTDTQYF.

This clonotype was recorded a few times. CDR3 sequence reads: CASSLILQETQYF. The CDR3 bases are TGTGCCAGCAGCTTAATCCTACAAGAGACCCAGTACTTC. J is TRBJ2-5 and V is TRBV7-2; no definite D call. Germline CDR1 is SGHTA and CDR2 is FQGNSA. Trimming left V 2 bases short and J 2 bases short, with 6 bases between. This CDR3 has 13 amino acids.

This clonotype was found a few times. This rearrangement joins TRBV18 to TRBJ2-5; no reliable D call. Germline V lookup: CDR1 KGHSH, CDR2 LQKENI. Trimming cost V 0 bases and J 1 base, with 0 bases left between them. This CDR3 spans 12 amino acids. Here the CDR3 reads CASSPPQETQYF. The CDR3 nucleotides are TGTGCCAGCTCACCACCCCAAGAGACCCAGTACTTC.